This T cell receptor beta chain was observed in a study of blood T cells in healthy people across ages (dated by TCRdb to 2014 to 2015). Study-level background: Template switching captured roughly one uniquely barcoded TCR beta cDNA molecule per two T cells in model experiments. Two additional independent replicas of 1 million unique cDNA reads from the same blood draw were analyzed for two donors (one aged 18 to 29 and one aged 80 or older). Using deep sequencing normalized with unique cDNA molecular identifiers, the study measured how TCR beta repertoire diversity changes with age. The donors were split into four age groups: young (average around 17 years), middle-aged (39), aged (around 67) and long-lived (roughly 86). To avoid experimental bias, donors of different ages were distributed randomly across sequencing lanes.

This clonotype was recorded a few times. No cognate antigen has been identified for it. It has no much larger one-base neighbor in the sample; base qualities were not kept. Library preparation employed 5' RACE. TCRdb lists the instrument as Illumina HiSeq 2500. A second about 7 to 11 cycle PCR used a sample-barcoded 5' primer and a J-beta primer mix. A template-switch 5' adaptor carrying 12 random nucleotides introduced a unique molecular identifier onto each TCR beta cDNA molecule. At least 3 million CDR3-containing paired-end reads were obtained from each sample. The Mint cDNA synthesis kit, primed by a TRBC-specific oligonucleotide, was used to synthesize first-strand cDNA from all RNA. All cDNA was treated with uracil-DNA glycosylase and then went through a first 18-cycle PCR with the universal primers M1SS and BC2_uni_R. On the authors' methods: For normalization, 1 million high-quality reads, each with a distinct molecular identifier, were randomly selected from each sample. Instead of being binned into consensus sequences, reads with shared molecular identifiers were discarded. MiTCR, run with a Q25 quality threshold and the strictest error-elimination algorithm, handled CDR3 identification, clonotype clustering and error correction. A nonparametric unseen species model with Euler transformation was used to estimate a lower bound on total TCR beta diversity. Using fastp trimming at Q25 and MiXCR clonotype assembly, TCRdb reanalyzed the public sequencing data and kept in-frame beta chains. Rows are unified per CDR3 protein, each entry keeping the most common DNA and genes. The authors' filters were not applied to this entry. A total of roughly 1.7 million distinct CDR3 sequences appear in this sample, around 36% of them only once. The ten largest account for approximately 10% of the sample.

The V end loses 5 bases and the J end loses 5 bases, and a stretch of 15 bases separates them. The CDR3 numbers 14 residues from cysteine through phenylalanine. Just the 42-base CDR3 DNA is kept, in frame starting at base 1. The CDR1 and CDR2 encoded by the germline V gene (reference sequence) are MNHEY and SMNVEV. The paper as a whole reports these results and caveats: Observed TCR beta diversity correlated strongly with the percentage of naive T cells measured by flow cytometry. Because profiling used bulk unsorted PBMCs, naive and antigen-experienced compartments could not be compared conclusively. Total diversity estimates from one million sequenced T cells were considered lower bounds and underestimates. Compared with the aged group, more naive CD4+ T cells, fewer expanded clones and increased TCR diversity were shown by the long-lived group, suggesting age selection. Because the CMV infection status of the donors was unknown, age-related changes in expanded clonotypes may potentially have been confounded. Observed TCR beta diversity per million T cells fell roughly linearly with age, and a significant reduction was already apparent by age around 40.

The donors were some 36 Caucasian individuals from Russia, aged roughly 6 to 90 years, who were systemically healthy. Each donor gave 8 to 10 milliliters of peripheral blood, collected into EDTA-treated Vacutainer tubes. PBMCs were isolated by Ficoll-Paque density-gradient centrifugation, with at least 6.5 million obtained per sample. Trizol reagent was used to extract total RNA from the PBMCs, yielding at least 6 micrograms per sample. For every donor, flow cytometry on a PBMC aliquot measured the percentage of naive CD45RAhigh/CD27high T cells. The TCR originated in a woman in her twenties or thirties in good health. The sequence is built from TRBV27 and TRBJ1-1; TRBD1 might be the D gene, on 5 matching bases. The sequencing sample was made of blood. The CDR3 sequence is CASSRWTPETEAFF. The DNA sequence is given as TGTGCCAGCAGTCGTTGGACACCTGAGACTGAAGCTTTCTTT.